A single sample is the source of the 16 T cell receptor beta chains below, sequenced in a study of radiation and T cells in renal cell carcinoma. Repertoires were generated with immunoSEQ multiplex PCR, while TCRdb's copy carries only in-frame clones and drops some. The sample includes 9,000 to 9,500 clones, roughly 59% of them seen just once. Treatment meaning: 15 Gy SBRT to primary tumor, nephrectomy 4 weeks later. The sequences come from tumor tissue, collected from a patient whose treatment included radiotherapy and nephrectomy. Every receptor here comes from a woman aged 45-59 years with renal cell carcinoma.

The CDR3 sequence is CASSWTDRGIISPLHF. The CDR3 region has the DNA TGTGCCAGCAGTTGGACAGACCGGGGGATAATCTCACCCCTCCACTTT. The chain links TRBV28 to TRBJ1-6; TRBD1 is a possible D gene (6 bases). The CDR3 spans 16 residues. Germline lookup yields CDR1 MDHEN and CDR2 SYDVKM. The V and J ends lost 4 bases and 10 bases respectively, with 20 bases between them.

The chain uses TRBV6-1 and TRBJ2-3; 12 bases line up with TRBD2. This CDR3 region has 15 residues. After removal of 4 bases from V and 4 bases from J, the junction contained 3 bases not matched to a gene. CDR1 is MNHNS, CDR2 SASEGT, per germline. Written as DNA, the CDR3 is TGTGCCAGCAGTGTGACTAGCGGGGGTGCAGATACGCAGTATTTT. Its translation: CASSVTSGGADTQYF.

This clone was counted between two and nine times. The chain uses TRBV18 and TRBJ2-2, with D unresolved. The germline CDR1 and CDR2 sequences are KGHSH and LQKENI. CDR3 size: 14 residues. V was shortened by 2 bases and J by 2 bases, with 6 bases between the two germline ends. The CDR3 reads CASSPGQNTGELFF. Written as DNA, the CDR3 is TGTGCCAGCTCACCAGGGCAAAACACCGGGGAGCTGTTTTTT.

This clone was observed a few times. V usage is TRBV6-1 and J usage is TRBJ1-2; 10 nucleotides align to TRBD1. CDR1 and CDR2 (germline): MNHNS, SASEGT. V gave up 2 bases and J gave up 4 bases; unmatched junction bases: 1. The CDR3 is made up of 14 amino acids. CDR3 bases: TGTGCCAGCAGTGAACGGACAGGGGGCTATGGCTACACCTTC. This encodes CASSERTGGYGYTF.

The chain employs TRBV9 and TRBJ2-5, with 8 bases that match TRBD1. V was clipped by 3 bases and J by 5 bases; unmatched bases: 9. The CDR3 length is 15 residues. In germline, CDR1 is SGDLS, CDR2 YYNGEE. The DNA for the CDR3 is TGTGCCAGCAGCGACGGGACAGGTCGGGGGGAGACCCAGTACTTC. Translation gives CASSDGTGRGETQYF. The full variable domain, rest sourced from reference TRBV9 and TRBJ2-5, is DSGVTQTPKHLITATGQRVTLRCSPRSGDLSVYWYQQSLDQGLQFLIQYYNGEERAKGNILERFSAQQFPDLHSELNLSSLELGDSALYFCASSDGTGRGETQYFGPGTRLLVL.

The gene calls are TRBV28 and TRBJ2-5; 7 bases match TRBD1. CDR1 and CDR2 (germline): MDHEN, SYDVKM. The trim removed 8 bases at V and 3 bases at J, leaving 6 bases unmatched. CDR3 length equals 13 residues. The CDR3 nucleotides are TGTGCCAGCCGGAACAGGGGTAAAGAGACCCAGTACTTC. Translated: CASRNRGKETQYF.

The chain combines TRBV5-6 with TRBJ2-5; TRBD1 matches at 8 bases. CDR3 length: 16 amino acids. V lost 2 bases to trimming and J lost 3 bases; unmatched junction nucleotides: 9. Germline V gene data show CDR1 as SGHDT and CDR2 as YYEEEE. CDR3 nucleotide sequence: TGTGCCAGCAGCTTCGGGTTCAGGGGGCAGGAAGAGACCCAGTACTTC. Amino acid sequence: CASSFGFRGQEETQYF.

This chain joins TRBV6-6 and TRBJ2-3; D unresolved. This CDR3 has 12 amino acids. The germline gives CDR1 MNHNY, CDR2 SVGAGI (reference sequence). Trimming took off 7 bases at V and 6 bases at J, with 11 bases between the two ends. The CDR3 loop reads CASTLTGDTQYF. DNA for the CDR3: TGTGCCAGCACCCTAACCGGGGATACGCAGTATTTT.

The genes are TRBV28 and TRBJ1-5, with TRBD1 as a possible D gene (5 bases). The V and J ends lost 8 bases and 5 bases respectively, with 16 bases between them. The CDR3 is 14 amino acids. The germline gives CDR1 MDHEN, CDR2 SYDVKM. As DNA, the CDR3 is TGTGCCAGCTCTGGCAGGGCGAGCGATCAGCCCCAGCATTTT. Encoded protein: CASSGRASDQPQHF. Filled out from reference TRBV28 and TRBJ1-5, the complete variable domain reads DVKVTQSSRYLVKRTGEKVFLECVQDMDHENMFWYRQDPGLGLRLIYFSYDVKMKEKGDIPEGYSVSREKKERFSLILESASTNQTSMYLCASSGRASDQPQHFGDGTRLSIL.

This chain links TRBV7-6 with TRBJ2-2, with D possibly being TRBD2 (5 bases). From germline, CDR1 is SGHVS and CDR2 FNYEAQ. This CDR3 is built from 16 residues. V dropped 3 bases and J dropped 5 bases, with 16 bases sitting between them. The CDR3 bases are TGTGCCAGCAGCTTTCTTTCCGACTACGAAACCGGGGAGCTGTTTTTT. This gives the protein CASSFLSDYETGELFF.

The chain carries TRBV15 and TRBJ1-6; no clear D. The CDR3 has 14 amino acids. The ends were cut back, 8 bases at V and 6 bases at J, with 14 bases in the middle. CDR1 LNHNV and CDR2 YYDKDF come from the germline V gene (reference sequence). In DNA form, the CDR3 reads TGTGCCACCGAGGGCGACCGAAGTAATTCACCCCTCCACTTT. Its translation: CATEGDRSNSPLHF.

The chain links TRBV4-1 to TRBJ2-7; TRBD2 matches at 10 bases. Germline V gene sequence: CDR1 MGHRA, CDR2 YSYEKL. Trimming at V came to 4 bases and at J to 7 bases, leaving 16 bases not matched to a gene. The CDR3 is 17 residues long. The CDR3 region is CASSLQGPSGSWGEQYF. Here the CDR3 DNA reads TGCGCCAGCAGCCTCCAAGGTCCTAGCGGGAGTTGGGGTGAGCAGTACTTC.

The chain uses TRBV4-3 and TRBJ1-5; 7 positions agree with TRBD1. This CDR3 is 16 amino acids long. The J segment lost 3 bases and the V segment lost 0 bases, leaving 5 bases of the junction unmatched. The germline V gene has CDR1 LGHNA and CDR2 YSLEER. CDR3 DNA sequence: TGCGCCAGCAGCCAAGATTGGACAGGTTTCAATCAGCCCCAGCATTTT. Translation: CASSQDWTGFNQPQHF.

V and J are TRBV18 and TRBJ2-1, with D uncertain. The germline V gene has CDR1 KGHSH and CDR2 LQKENI. This CDR3 has 14 amino acids. With 3 bases removed from V and 5 bases from J, the gap between germline ends came to 11 bases. CDR3 sequence: CASSPSSSNNEQFF. Written as DNA, the CDR3 is TGTGCCAGCTCACCGTCCTCGTCAAACAATGAGCAGTTCTTC.

This clone was recorded a few times. This chain joins TRBV20-1 and TRBJ1-1; D call uncertain. The CDR3 sequence is 11 residues long. Looked up from germline, CDR1 is DFQATT and CDR2 is SNEGSKA (reference sequence). Trimming left V 0 bases short and J 6 bases short, with 5 bases between. The CDR3 sequence is CSARDSPEAFF. Written as DNA, the CDR3 is TGCAGTGCTAGAGATTCCCCTGAAGCTTTCTTT.

The chain uses TRBV28 and TRBJ2-7; D unresolved. V lost 0 bases and J 7 bases, leaving 10 bases between the germline ends. Per the germline V gene, CDR1 is MDHEN and CDR2 is SYDVKM. CDR3 size: 13 residues. The CDR3 coding sequence is TGTGCCAGCAGTTTATGGGCGGTGGGGGAGCAGTACTTC. Amino acid sequence: CASSLWAVGEQYF.